A selection of T cell receptor beta chains follows, all from one sample in a study of blood T cell repertoires in COVID-19. TCRdb keeps only in-frame clones here, not all; method: immunoSEQ multiplex PCR. The table shows approximately 140,000 clones, with 87% occurring only once. The specimen sequenced was peripheral blood. The receptor set was obtained from a woman aged 60-75 years with active or convalescent COVID-19. Each CDR3 is given with its conserved first and last residue. Fields, in order: D gene, clone size, CDR3 length, J gene, V gene, CDR3 protein, CDR3 DNA. D genes are given only for firm matches. Clone size is not always given. Where it is, it says once, few, many or a class for expanded clones.

- - 13 TRBJ2-5 TRBV19 CASSMNTKETQYF TGTGCCAGTAGTATGAACACCAAAGAGACCCAGTACTTC
- - 14 TRBJ1-2 TRBV15 CATSRGGENYGYTF TGTGCCACCAGCAGGGGGGGGGAGAACTATGGCTACACCTTC
TRBD1 - 15 TRBJ2-7 TRBV19 CASRAGTASSYEQYF TGTGCCAGTAGAGCCGGGACAGCGAGCTCCTACGAGCAGTACTTC
- - 15 TRBJ2-1 TRBV18 CASSPGQGIYNEQFF TGTGCCAGCTCCCCCGGCCAGGGCATCTACAATGAGCAGTTCTTC
- - 16 TRBJ1-3 TRBV4-1 CASSHPVSRSRNTIYF TGCGCCAGCAGCCACCCCGTTTCTAGGAGTCGAAACACCATATATTTT
TRBD1 - 15 TRBJ1-5 TRBV6-5 CASSSGQGSNQPQHF TGTGCCAGCAGTTCGGGACAGGGAAGCAATCAGCCCCAGCATTTT
- - 16 TRBJ2-4 TRBV4-3 CASSQDRGLAKNIQYF TGCGCCAGCAGCCAAGATCGGGGGTTAGCCAAAAACATTCAGTACTTC
- - 16 TRBJ1-3 TRBV4-2 CASSVTGTNSGNTIYF TGTGCCAGCAGCGTGACAGGAACCAACTCTGGAAACACCATATATTTT
TRBD2 - 14 TRBJ2-7 TRBV2 CASSEWVAGQEQYF TGTGCCAGCAGTGAGTGGGTAGCGGGGCAAGAGCAGTACTTC
TRBD1 - 15 TRBJ1-2 TRBV19 CASSRDSLGNYGYTF TGTGCCAGTAGTAGGGACAGTTTGGGCAACTATGGCTACACCTTC
TRBD1 - 12 TRBJ1-4 TRBV6-6 CAARDRVEKLFF TGTGCCGCCCGGGACAGGGTCGAAAAACTGTTTTTT
- - 13 TRBJ1-2 TRBV5-1 CASSLIQGDGYTF TGCGCCAGCAGCTTGATACAGGGAGATGGCTACACCTTC
TRBD2 - 13 TRBJ2-5 TRBV10-3 CAISRTSRETQYF TGTGCCATCAGCCGGACTAGCCGAGAGACCCAGTACTTC
- - 18 TRBJ1-1 TRBV7-8 CASSSITQGRGVYTEAFF TGTGCCAGCAGCTCAATTACACAGGGTAGGGGTGTCTACACTGAAGCTTTCTTT
TRBD1 - 15 TRBJ1-2 TRBV9 CASSVAGQGIYGYTF TGTGCCAGCAGCGTAGCGGGACAGGGCATCTATGGCTACACCTTC
- - 14 TRBJ1-5 TRBV19 CASRKEQGGQPQHF TGTGCCAGTCGAAAGGAGCAGGGTGGTCAGCCCCAGCATTTT
- - 13 TRBJ1-3 TRBV19 CASTESSGNTIYF TGTGCCAGTACGGAGAGCTCTGGAAACACCATATATTTT
- - 15 TRBJ1-3 TRBV18 CASSPSSEAGNTIYF TGTGCCAGCTCACCATCCAGCGAGGCAGGAAACACCATATATTTT
- - 15 TRBJ1-2 TRBV10-3 CAISGQFNSNYGYTF TGTGCCATCAGTGGACAGTTTAATTCTAACTATGGCTACACCTTC
- once 14 TRBJ1-1 TRBV6-5 CASSKAGGVGEAFF TGTGCCAGCAGCAAGGCGGGAGGGGTTGGAGAAGCTTTCTTT
- - 13 TRBJ1-6 TRBV2 CASRSPATSPLHF TGTGCCAGCAGGAGCCCTGCTACCTCACCCCTCCACTTT
- few 14 TRBJ2-3 TRBV30 CAWSAGASTDTQYF TGTGCCTGGAGTGCAGGGGCCAGCACAGATACGCAGTATTTT